This T cell receptor (beta chain) comes out of a study of blood T cell repertoires in COVID-19. Turning to the study itself: Acute and convalescent COVID-19 specimens originated in the United States, Italy and Spain. The cDNA or gDNA used as material had been derived from T cells, B-cell-depleted T cells, or PBMCs.

J lost 3 bases, V lost 3 bases, and 5 bases had no gene match. The CDR3 totals 15 residues. Original methodology: Nucleated cell number was recorded as an estimate derived from reference gene primer amplification. The assay was immunoSEQ multiplex PCR, and TCRdb's table has in-frame clones only and misses some. V, J and clone size derive from that table, while D and trimming were established from the DNA sequence. Here the sample spans hundreds of thousands of clones, 87% being singletons. Sequencing was carried out using peripheral blood. The chain couples TRBV23-1 to TRBJ1-1; TRBD1 matches 9 bases. TRBV23-1 counts as an open reading frame of uncertain function. The receptor's source is a woman aged 45-65 years who had recovered from COVID-19. This CDR3 is CASSHPRDRDTEAFF. The CDR3 DNA reads TGCGCCAGCAGTCATCCCCGGGACAGGGACACTGAAGCTTTCTTT.